This T cell receptor (beta chain) derives from a study of cytomegalovirus exposure and HLA in healthy donors. Only in-frame clones appear in the TCRdb table, and some are missing; sequencing was by immunoSEQ multiplex PCR. The sample consists of fewer than 400,000 clones, 86% of them appearing once. The V end was cut by 7 bases, the J end by 1 base, with 10 bases between. Germline loops: CDR1 LNHDA, CDR2 SQIVND (reference sequence). This CDR3 contains 13 residues. The chain recombines TRBV19 with TRBJ1-2; possibly TRBD1 for D (6 bases). Sequencing was carried out using PBMCs. The source is a woman aged 18 to 35 in good health and CMV-seronegative. The CDR3 reads CASTQDSNYGYTF. The DNA of the CDR3 is TGTGCCAGTACCCAGGACAGTAACTATGGCTACACCTTC.